The entry below describes one T cell receptor (beta chain). This CDR3 contains 14 residues. From germline, CDR1 is SEHNR and CDR2 FQNEAQ (reference sequence). J was trimmed by 12 bases and V by 5 bases; bases with no gene match: 11. Random hexamers were used to reverse transcribe 0.5 to 1 ug of RNA. With immunoSEQ multiplex PCR, TCR beta CDR3 was amplified across 54 Vbeta and 13 Jbeta. TCRdb processed the immunoSEQ multiplex PCR reads anew with MiXCR; each CDR3 protein has one entry. Altogether approximately 120,000 distinct CDR3 sequences are present, about 93% being singletons, with the ten largest covering around 0.25%. Sequencing of TCR beta covered CD8+ and CD4+ T cells obtained from blood. The sample is drawn from a study of CD8 T cells in Susac syndrome.

The chain has TRBV7-9 and TRBJ2-1; 9 bases align to TRBD1. The clonotype comes from a human donor with multiple sclerosis. The sequencing input was CD8+ T cells from PBMCs. The CDR3 DNA reads as TGTGCCAGCAGCCAAGGGACAGGGACCCTTGGGCAGTTCTTC. Amino acid sequence: CASSQGTGTLGQFF.